What follows describes a single T cell receptor beta chain. No antigen is known for it. This record comes from a study of T cell responses to AZD1222 COVID-19 vaccine. About the study: Second doses were pooled across both intervals (about 4 or about 12 weeks).

Trimming at V came to 6 bases and at J to 2 bases, leaving 9 bases not matched to a gene. The CDR3 has 15 amino acids. Germline V gene sequence: CDR1 DFQATT, CDR2 SNEGSKA (reference sequence). Points from the study as a whole: Variant regions that are unmutated are reportedly the target of nearly half of spike-specific TCRs.

The table came from immunoSEQ multiplex PCR; TCRdb's copy has only in-frame clones and leaves some out. The table lists 80,000 to 90,000 clones, 92% of them singletons, with approximately 5.6% in the top ten. Source: peripheral blood, taken on day 0 of AZD1222 vaccination. The clonotype originates from an adult in good health. The chain combines TRBV20-1 with TRBJ2-7, with 11 bases lining up with TRBD1. The CDR3 DNA reads TGCAGTGCAAGTACCGGGACAGGGGGTACCTACGAGCAGTACTTC. Its translation is CSASTGTGGTYEQYF.